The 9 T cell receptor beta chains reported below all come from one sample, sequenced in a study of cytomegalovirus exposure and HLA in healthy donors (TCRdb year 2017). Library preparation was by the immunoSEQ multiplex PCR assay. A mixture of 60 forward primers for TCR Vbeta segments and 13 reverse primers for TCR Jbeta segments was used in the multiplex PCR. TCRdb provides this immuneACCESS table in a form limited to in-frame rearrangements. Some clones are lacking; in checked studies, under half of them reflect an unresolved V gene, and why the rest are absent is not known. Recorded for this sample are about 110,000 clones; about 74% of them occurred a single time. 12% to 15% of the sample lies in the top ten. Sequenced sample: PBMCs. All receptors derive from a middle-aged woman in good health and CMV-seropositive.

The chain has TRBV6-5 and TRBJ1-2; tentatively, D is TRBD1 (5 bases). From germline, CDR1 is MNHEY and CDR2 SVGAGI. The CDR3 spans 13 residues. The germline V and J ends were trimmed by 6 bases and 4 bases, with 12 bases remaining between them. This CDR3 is CASRGVGGYGYTF. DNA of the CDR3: TGTGCCAGCAGGGGGGTGGGAGGCTATGGCTACACCTTC.

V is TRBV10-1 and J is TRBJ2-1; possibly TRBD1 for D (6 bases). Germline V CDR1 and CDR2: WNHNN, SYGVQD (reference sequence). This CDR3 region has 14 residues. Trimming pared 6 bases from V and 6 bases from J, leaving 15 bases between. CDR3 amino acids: CASRVRGVSNEQFF. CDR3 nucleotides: TGCGCCAGCAGAGTCAGGGGAGTTAGCAATGAGCAGTTCTTC.

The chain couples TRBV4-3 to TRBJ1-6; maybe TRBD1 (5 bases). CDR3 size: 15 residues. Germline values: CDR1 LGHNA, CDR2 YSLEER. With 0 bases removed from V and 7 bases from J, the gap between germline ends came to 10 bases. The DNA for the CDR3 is TGCGCCAGCAGCCAAGATTCCCAGGGAAATTCACCCCTCCACTTT. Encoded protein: CASSQDSQGNSPLHF.

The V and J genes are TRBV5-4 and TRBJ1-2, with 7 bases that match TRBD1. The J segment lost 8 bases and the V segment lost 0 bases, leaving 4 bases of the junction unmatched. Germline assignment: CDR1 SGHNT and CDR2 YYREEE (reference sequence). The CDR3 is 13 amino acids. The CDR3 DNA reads TGTGCCAGCAGCTTGGAACAGGGGTTCGGCTACACCTTC. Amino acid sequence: CASSLEQGFGYTF. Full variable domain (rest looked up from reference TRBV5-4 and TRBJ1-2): ETGVTQSPTHLIKTRGQQVTLRCSSQSGHNTVSWYQQALGQGPQFIFQYYREEENGRGNFPPRFSGLQFPNYSSELNVNALELDDSALYLCASSLEQGFGYTFGSGTRLTVV.

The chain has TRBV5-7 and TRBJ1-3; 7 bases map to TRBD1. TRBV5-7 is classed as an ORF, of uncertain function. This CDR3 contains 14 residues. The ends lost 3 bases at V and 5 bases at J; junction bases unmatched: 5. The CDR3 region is CASSSGTARNTIYF. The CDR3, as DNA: TGTGCCAGCAGCTCGGGGACAGCCAGAAACACCATATATTTT.

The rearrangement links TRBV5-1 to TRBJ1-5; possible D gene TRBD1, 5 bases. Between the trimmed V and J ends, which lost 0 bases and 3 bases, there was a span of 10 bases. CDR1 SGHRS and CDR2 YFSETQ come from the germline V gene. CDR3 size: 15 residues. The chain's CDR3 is CASSLVPGPNQPQHF. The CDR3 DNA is TGCGCCAGCAGCTTGGTTCCAGGGCCCAATCAGCCCCAGCATTTT.

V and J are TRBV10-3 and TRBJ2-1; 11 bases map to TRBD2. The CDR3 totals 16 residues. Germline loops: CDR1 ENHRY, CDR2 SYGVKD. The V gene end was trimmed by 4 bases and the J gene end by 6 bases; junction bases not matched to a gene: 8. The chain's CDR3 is CAISGTLAGGPNEQFF. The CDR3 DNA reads TGTGCCATCAGTGGGACGCTAGCGGGGGGTCCCAATGAGCAGTTCTTC.

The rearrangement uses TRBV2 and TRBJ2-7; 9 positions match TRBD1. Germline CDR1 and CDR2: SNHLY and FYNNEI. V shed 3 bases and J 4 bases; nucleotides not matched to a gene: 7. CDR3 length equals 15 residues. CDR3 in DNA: TGTGCCAGCAGTGACTTTGGACAGGGGCGGTACGAGCAGTACTTC. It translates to CASSDFGQGRYEQYF.

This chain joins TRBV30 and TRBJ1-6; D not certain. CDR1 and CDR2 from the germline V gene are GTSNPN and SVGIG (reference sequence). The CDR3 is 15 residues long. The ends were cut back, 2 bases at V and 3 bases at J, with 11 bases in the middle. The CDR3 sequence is CAWSKIGDYNSPLHF. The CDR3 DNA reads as TGTGCCTGGAGTAAAATCGGGGACTATAATTCACCCCTCCACTTT.